This TCR beta chain stems from a study of shared clonotypes between healthy human individuals. Genomic DNA from each subset was divided evenly over several immunoSEQ plates. Clones were sequenced by immunoSEQ multiplex PCR, and TCRdb holds only the in-frame ones, with some missing. The table records 850,000 to 1,100,000 clones, around three quarters of them present only once. Germline V CDR1 and CDR2: MNHNS, SASEGT. V lost 8 bases and J 6 bases, leaving 10 bases between the germline ends. The CDR3 has 11 residues. The receptor was isolated from a man between 18 and 29 years old in good health. Some clones in this sample may be carry-over from other donors' samples. The chain links TRBV6-1 to TRBJ1-1, with a tentative D call TRBD1 (6 bases). Source material: memory CD4+ T cells from PBMCs. Subset noted: CD45RA-negative fraction. The CDR3 sequence is CASQGYAEAFF. CDR3 nucleotide sequence: TGTGCCAGCCAGGGGTACGCTGAAGCTTTCTTT.